Reported below is one T cell receptor (beta chain). Healthy Caucasians made up all donors. The CDR3 consists of 17 residues. The germline gives CDR1 SGHRS, CDR2 YFSETQ. The ends lost 4 bases at V and 3 bases at J; junction bases unmatched: 7. This specimen comes from a study of identical twins. A single record per CDR3 protein comes from TCRdb applying MiXCR to the 5' RACE reads. Of 500,000 to 600,000 distinct CDR3 sequences listed, around 20% are singletons. These same records also appear under a second study, on T cells expressing NK-cell markers.

The genes are TRBV5-1 and TRBJ2-7; 16 bases fit TRBD2. This sequence originates from a woman between 18 and 29 years old in good health. The sequencing input was CD4+ T cells sorted from blood. CDR3 protein: CASSKGLAGGLYYEQYF. CDR3 sequence (DNA): TGCGCCAGCAGCAAGGGACTAGCGGGGGGGCTGTACTACGAGCAGTACTTC. Combining the CDR3 with reference TRBV5-1 and TRBJ2-7 gives the whole variable domain KAGVTQTPRYLIKTRGQQVTLSCSPISGHRSVSWYQQTPGQGLQFLFEYFSETQRNKGNFPGRFSGRQFSNSRSEMNVSTLELGDSALYLCASSKGLAGGLYYEQYFGPGTRLTVT.